This paragraph covers one T cell receptor beta chain sequence. Its matching antigen is unknown. This record belongs to a study of cytomegalovirus exposure and HLA in healthy donors. General study points: Most TCR sequences showed up rarely, but some public TCRs showed up in many donors. Apparent HLA restriction characterized most CMV-associated TCR beta chains in a later analysis.

Losses at the gene ends were 5 bases for V and 0 bases for J; bases not matched to a gene: 2. The CDR3 length is 14 residues. CDR1 is MNHEY, CDR2 SVGAGI, per germline. The study ran its PCR with 60 Vbeta and 13 Jbeta primers. The method was immunoSEQ multiplex PCR; TCRdb's version includes in-frame clones alone and lacks a portion of them. The repertoire includes roughly 70,000 clones, around 80% of them detected once, and 5.5% to 7% sits in the top ten. What was sequenced was PBMCs. The V call is TRBV6-5, the J call TRBJ2-3; TRBD1 matches 7 bases. This TCR derives from a man between 50 and 59 years old in good health and CMV-seronegative. The CDR3 DNA reads TGTGCCAGCAGTCGGGGACAGAGCACAGATACGCAGTATTTT. Its protein product is CASSRGQSTDTQYF.